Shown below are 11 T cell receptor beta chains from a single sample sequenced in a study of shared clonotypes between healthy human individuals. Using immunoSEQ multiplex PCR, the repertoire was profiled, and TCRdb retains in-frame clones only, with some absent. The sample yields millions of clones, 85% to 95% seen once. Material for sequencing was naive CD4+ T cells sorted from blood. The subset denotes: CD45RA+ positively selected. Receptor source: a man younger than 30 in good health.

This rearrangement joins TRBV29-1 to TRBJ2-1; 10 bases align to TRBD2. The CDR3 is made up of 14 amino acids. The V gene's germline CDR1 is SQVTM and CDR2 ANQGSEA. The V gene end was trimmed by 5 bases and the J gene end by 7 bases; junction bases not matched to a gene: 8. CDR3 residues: CSVPLAGVGNEQFF. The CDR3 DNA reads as TGCAGCGTTCCGCTAGCGGGGGTCGGGAATGAGCAGTTCTTC.

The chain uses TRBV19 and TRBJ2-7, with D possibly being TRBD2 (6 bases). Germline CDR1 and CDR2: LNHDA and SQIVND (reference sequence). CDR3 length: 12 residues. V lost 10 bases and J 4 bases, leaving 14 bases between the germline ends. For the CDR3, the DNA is TGTGCCACCCGCGGGAACGGGTACGAGCAGTACTTC. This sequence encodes CATRGNGYEQYF.

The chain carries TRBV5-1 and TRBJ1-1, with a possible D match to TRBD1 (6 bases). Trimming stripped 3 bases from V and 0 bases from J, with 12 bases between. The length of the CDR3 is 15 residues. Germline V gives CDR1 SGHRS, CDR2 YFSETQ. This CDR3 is CASSSRDTMNTEAFF. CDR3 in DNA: TGCGCCAGCAGCTCCCGGGACACAATGAACACTGAAGCTTTCTTT.

The DNA of the CDR3 is TGTGCCAGCAGCTTAGGGGGCGCAGATACGCAGTATTTT. Its translation: CASSLGGADTQYF. The rearrangement links TRBV7-2 to TRBJ2-3; D is perhaps TRBD1 (5 bases). CDR1 and CDR2 from the germline V gene are SGHTA and FQGNSA. The CDR3 runs to 13 residues. Trimming took 1 base from V and 4 from J, leaving 6 bases between them.

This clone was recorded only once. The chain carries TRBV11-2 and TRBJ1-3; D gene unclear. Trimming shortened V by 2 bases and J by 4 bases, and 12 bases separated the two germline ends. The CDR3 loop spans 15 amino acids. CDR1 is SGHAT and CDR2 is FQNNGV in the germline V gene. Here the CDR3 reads CASSLRGQAGNTIYF. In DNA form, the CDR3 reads TGTGCCAGCAGCTTAAGAGGGCAGGCGGGAAACACCATATATTTT.

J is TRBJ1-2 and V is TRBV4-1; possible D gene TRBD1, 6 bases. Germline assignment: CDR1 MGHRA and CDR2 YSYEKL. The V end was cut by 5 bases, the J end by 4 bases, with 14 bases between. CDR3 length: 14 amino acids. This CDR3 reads CASSSQGSGYGYTF. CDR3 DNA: TGCGCCAGCAGCAGTCAGGGGTCCGGCTATGGCTACACCTTC.

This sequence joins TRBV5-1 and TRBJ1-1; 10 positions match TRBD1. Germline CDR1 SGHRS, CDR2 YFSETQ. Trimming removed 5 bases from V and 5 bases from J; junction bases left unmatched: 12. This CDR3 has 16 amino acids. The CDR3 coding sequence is TGCGCCAGCAGGGTACCCGGGACAGGGGCGGGAACTGAAGCTTTCTTT. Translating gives CASRVPGTGAGTEAFF.

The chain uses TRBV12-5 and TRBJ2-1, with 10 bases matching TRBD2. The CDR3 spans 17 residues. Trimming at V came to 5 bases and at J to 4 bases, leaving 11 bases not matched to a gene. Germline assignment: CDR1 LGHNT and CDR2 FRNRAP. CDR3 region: CASGRPSSGSSYNEQFF. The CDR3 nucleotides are TGTGCTAGTGGTCGCCCCTCTAGCGGGAGTAGTTACAATGAGCAGTTCTTC. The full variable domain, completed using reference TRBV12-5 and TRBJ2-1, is DARVTQTPRHKVTEMGQEVTMRCQPILGHNTVFWYRQTMMQGLELLAYFRNRAPLDDSGMPKDRFSAEMPDATLATLKIQPSEPRDSAVYFCASGRPSSGSSYNEQFFGPGTRLTVL.

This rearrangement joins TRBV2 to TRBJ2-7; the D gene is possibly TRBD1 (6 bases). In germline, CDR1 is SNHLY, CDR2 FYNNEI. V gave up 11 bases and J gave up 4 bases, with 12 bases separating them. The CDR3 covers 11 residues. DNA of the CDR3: TGTGCCCAGGGGAATGGGTACGAGCAGTACTTC. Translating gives CAQGNGYEQYF.

CDR3 loop: CASSLRQFGNQPQHF. For the CDR3, the DNA is TGTGCCAGCAGCTTACGACAGTTCGGCAATCAGCCCCAGCATTTT. This sequence joins TRBV7-3 and TRBJ1-5, with D tentatively TRBD1 (5 bases). The CDR3 has 15 amino acids. Germline values: CDR1 SGHTA, CDR2 FQGTGA. The V end was cut by 2 bases, the J end by 2 bases, with 10 bases between.

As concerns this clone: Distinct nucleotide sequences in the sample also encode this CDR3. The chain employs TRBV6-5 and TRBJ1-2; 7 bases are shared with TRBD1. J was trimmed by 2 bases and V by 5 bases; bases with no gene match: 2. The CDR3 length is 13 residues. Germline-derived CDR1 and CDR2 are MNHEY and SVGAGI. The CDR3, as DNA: TGTGCCAGCAGTCGGGACAGCAACTATGGCTACACCTTC. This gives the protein CASSRDSNYGYTF.